The source of this T cell receptor beta chain is a study of cytomegalovirus exposure and HLA in healthy donors. V gave up 4 bases and J gave up 1 base; unmatched junction bases: 5. Germline V gene data show CDR1 as SNHLY and CDR2 as FYNNEI. The CDR3 runs to 15 residues. The PCR was carried out with 60 Vbeta primers and 13 Jbeta primers. Sequencing was performed with immunoSEQ multiplex PCR; in TCRdb, only in-frame clones are kept and a portion is missing. Of tens of thousands of clones in the sample, 70% to 85% were seen once. Turning to this clone: The target antigen is unknown.

Among the donors, all were healthy bone marrow donors. Whole-study results and caveats: Many donors carried some public TCRs, although rarity characterized most TCR sequences.

The chain employs TRBV2 and TRBJ2-7; TRBD1 aligns across 9 bases. The sample taken for sequencing was PBMCs. This TCR derives from a young man in good health and CMV-seronegative. The CDR3 region has the DNA TGTGCCAGCAGTGTACTCGGGACAGGGTCCTACGAGCAGTACTTC. Translated: CASSVLGTGSYEQYF. Looking up the rest from reference TRBV2 and TRBJ2-7 gives the full variable domain: EPEVTQTPSHQVTQMGQEVILRCVPISNHLYFYWYRQILGQKVEFLVSFYNNEISEKSEIFDDQFSVERPDGSNFTLKIRSTKLEDSAMYFCASSVLGTGSYEQYFGPGTRLTVT.